The T cell receptor beta chain under discussion was sequenced for a study of blood T cell repertoires in COVID-19. Trimming left V 3 bases short and J 1 base short, with 18 bases between. Germline lookup yields CDR1 KGHSH and CDR2 LQKENI. The CDR3 covers 17 residues. How the authors handled the data: How many nucleated cells were present was estimated from reference gene primer amplification. The repertoire was sequenced with immunoSEQ multiplex PCR; TCRdb's copy has only in-frame clones and lacks some. That table gives V, J and clone size, and the DNA gave D and trimming. Counted here are hundreds of thousands of clones, roughly nine tenths occurring once; the ten biggest clones make up approximately 1.2%.

The TCR sequence derives from a man in his thirties or forties who had recovered from COVID-19. The V and J genes are TRBV18 and TRBJ1-1; D perhaps matches TRBD1 (5 bases). The sequenced sample was PBMCs or T cells enriched from blood (not recorded which). The CDR3 loop reads CASSPEVGQGRNTEAFF. CDR3 sequence (DNA): TGTGCCAGCTCACCGGAAGTAGGTCAGGGAAGGAACACTGAAGCTTTCTTT.